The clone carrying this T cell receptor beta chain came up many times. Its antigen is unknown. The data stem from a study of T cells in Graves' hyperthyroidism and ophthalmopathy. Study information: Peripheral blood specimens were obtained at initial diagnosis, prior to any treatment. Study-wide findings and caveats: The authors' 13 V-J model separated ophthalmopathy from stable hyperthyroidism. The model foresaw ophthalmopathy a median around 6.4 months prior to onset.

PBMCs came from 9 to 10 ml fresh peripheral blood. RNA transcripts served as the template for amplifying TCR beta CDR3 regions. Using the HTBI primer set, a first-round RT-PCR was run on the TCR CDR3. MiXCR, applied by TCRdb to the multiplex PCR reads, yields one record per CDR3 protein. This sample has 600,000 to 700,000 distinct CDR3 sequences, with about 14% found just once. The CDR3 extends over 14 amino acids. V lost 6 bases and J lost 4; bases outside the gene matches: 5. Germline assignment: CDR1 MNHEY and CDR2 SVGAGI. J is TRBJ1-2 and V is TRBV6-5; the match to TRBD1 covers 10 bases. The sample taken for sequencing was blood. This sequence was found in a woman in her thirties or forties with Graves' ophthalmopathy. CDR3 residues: CASRGQGGLYGYTF. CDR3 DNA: TGTGCCAGCAGAGGACAGGGGGGACTCTATGGCTACACCTTC.